This T cell receptor (beta chain) stems from a study of metastatic and nonmetastatic thyroid tumors. Looking at the study overall: Repertoires of blood and of tissue (tumor or nodule) from malignant and benign thyroid patients were compared.

TCRdb called clones again from the PCR reads with MiXCR. The sample holds about 22,000 clones, approximately 35% seen once. The CDR3 loop spans 16 amino acids. The V segment lost 7 bases and the J segment 3 bases; nucleotides outside the gene matches: 11. The V gene's germline CDR1 is MNHNS and CDR2 SASEGT. Regarding this clone: Its antigen remains unknown.

Regarding the study as a whole: Benign nodules were reported to have significantly lower TCR beta diversity than malignant thyroid tumors, in blood and tumor.

Among the patients, none had received any treatment before thyroid surgery. The V call is TRBV6-1, the J call TRBJ1-3, with 8 bases lining up with TRBD1. The sequence was obtained from a male donor with papillary thyroid cancer or a benign thyroid nodule (not recorded which). Some clones in this sample may be carry-over from other donors' samples. The specimen sequenced was blood. For the CDR3, the DNA is TGTGCCAGCACCATGACAGGGGACTCGGGTGGAAACACCATATATTTT. Residues: CASTMTGDSGGNTIYF.